This T cell receptor beta chain was captured in a study of T cell clones after liver transplantation. Turning to the study itself: Until 12-24 months post-transplant, subjects got standard immunosuppression and no induction.

Method: immunoSEQ multiplex PCR; TCRdb's copy keeps in-frame clones and lacks some. The sample holds roughly 120,000 clones, 90% seen once. CDR3 length equals 17 residues. Unmatched junction bases numbered 6, after V lost 4 bases and J lost 2 bases. Germline V gene lookup returns CDR1 LGHNA and CDR2 YNFKEQ. The sequence was collected from a human patient who received a liver transplant. Some of the T cells may derive from the graft donor. Sample: CD4+ T cells from blood, taken 12 months after liver transplant. The chain uses TRBV4-2 and TRBJ2-3, with 13 bases aligning to TRBD2. The CDR3 reads CASSPDGLAGATDTQYF. Written as DNA, the CDR3 is TGTGCCAGCAGCCCAGACGGACTAGCGGGAGCCACAGATACGCAGTATTTT.